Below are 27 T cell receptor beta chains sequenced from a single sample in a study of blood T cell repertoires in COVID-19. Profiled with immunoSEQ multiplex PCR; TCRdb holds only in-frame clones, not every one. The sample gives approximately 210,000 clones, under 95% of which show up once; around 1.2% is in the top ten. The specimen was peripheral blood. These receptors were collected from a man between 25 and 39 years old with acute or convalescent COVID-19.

The CDR3 region has the DNA TGCGCCAGCAGCTCGGGTAATAGCAATCAGCCCCAGCATTTT. Translated: CASSSGNSNQPQHF. V usage is TRBV5-1 and J usage is TRBJ1-5; D uncertain. The germline CDR1 and CDR2 sequences are SGHRS and YFSETQ. V was trimmed by 3 bases and J by 0 bases, leaving 7 bases between them. The CDR3 is 14 amino acids.

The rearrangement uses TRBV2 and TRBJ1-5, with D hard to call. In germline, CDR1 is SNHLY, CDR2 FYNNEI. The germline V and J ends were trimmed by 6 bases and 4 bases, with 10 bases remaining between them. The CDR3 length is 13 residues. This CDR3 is CASREGINQPQHF. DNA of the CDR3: TGTGCCAGCAGAGAGGGAATAAATCAGCCCCAGCATTTT.

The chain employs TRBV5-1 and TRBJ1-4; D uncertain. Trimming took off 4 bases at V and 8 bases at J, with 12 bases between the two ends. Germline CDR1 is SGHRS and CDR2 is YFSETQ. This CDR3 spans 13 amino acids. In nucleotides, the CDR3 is TGCGCCAGCAGCCCACCTTCGAGGGAAAAACTGTTTTTT. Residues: CASSPPSREKLFF.

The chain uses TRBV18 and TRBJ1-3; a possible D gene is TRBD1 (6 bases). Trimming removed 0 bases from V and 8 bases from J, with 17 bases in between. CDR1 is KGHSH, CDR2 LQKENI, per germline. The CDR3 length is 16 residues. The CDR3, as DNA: TGTGCCAGCTCACCACCCGGGGCAGGGGAACGGGACACCATATATTTT. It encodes CASSPPGAGERDTIYF.

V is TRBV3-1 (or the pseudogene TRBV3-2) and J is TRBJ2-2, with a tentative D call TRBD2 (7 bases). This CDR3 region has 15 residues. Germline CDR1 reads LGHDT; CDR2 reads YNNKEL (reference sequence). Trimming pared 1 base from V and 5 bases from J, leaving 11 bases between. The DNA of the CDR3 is TGTGCCAGCAGCCAAGTGAGGGGGGGAACCGGGGAGCTGTTTTTT. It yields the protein CASSQVRGGTGELFF.

The CDR3 sequence: CASSDRGSREQYF. DNA for the CDR3: TGTGCCAGCAGTGACAGGGGGTCTCGAGAGCAGTACTTC. This chain links TRBV7-2 with TRBJ2-7, with 9 bases fitting TRBD1. The CDR3 spans 13 residues. V lost 6 bases to trimming and J lost 7 bases; unmatched junction nucleotides: 7. CDR1 and CDR2 (germline): SGHTA, FQGNSA.

The CDR3 spells CASSDPTTSVISYNEQFF. In DNA form, the CDR3 reads TGTGCCAGCAGTGACCCGACCACTAGCGTCATCTCCTACAATGAGCAGTTCTTC. The genes are TRBV6-4 and TRBJ2-1, with TRBD2 identical over 7 bases. V was pared by 2 bases and J by 0 bases, with 10 bases of the junction left unmatched. CDR1 and CDR2 (germline): MRHNA, SNTAGT. The length of the CDR3 is 18 residues.

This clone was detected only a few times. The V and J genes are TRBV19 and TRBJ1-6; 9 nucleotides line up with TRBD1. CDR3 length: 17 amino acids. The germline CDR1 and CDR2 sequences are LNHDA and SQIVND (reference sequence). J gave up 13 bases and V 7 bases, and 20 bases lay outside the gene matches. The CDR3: CASTHLRRTGEDNPLHF. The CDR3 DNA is TGTGCCAGTACCCACCTGCGAAGGACAGGGGAGGATAATCCCCTCCACTTT.

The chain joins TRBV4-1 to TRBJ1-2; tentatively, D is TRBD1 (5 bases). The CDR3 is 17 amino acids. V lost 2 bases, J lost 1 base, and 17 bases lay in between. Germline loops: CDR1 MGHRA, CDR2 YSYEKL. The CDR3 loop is CASSQTTRGRINYGYTF. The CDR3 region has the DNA TGCGCCAGCAGCCAAACAACGCGGGGACGGATTAACTATGGCTACACCTTC.

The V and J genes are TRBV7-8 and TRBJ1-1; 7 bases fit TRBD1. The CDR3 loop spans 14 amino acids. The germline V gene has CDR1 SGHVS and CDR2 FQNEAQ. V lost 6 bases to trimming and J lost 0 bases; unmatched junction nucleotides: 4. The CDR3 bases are TGTGCCAGCAGACCCGACAGGGTGAACACTGAAGCTTTCTTT. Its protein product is CASRPDRVNTEAFF. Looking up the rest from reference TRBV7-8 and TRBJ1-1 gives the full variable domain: GAGVSQSPRYKVAKRGQDVALRCDPISGHVSLFWYQQALGQGPEFLTYFQNEAQLDKSGLPSDRFFAERPEGSVSTLKIQRTQQEDSAVYLCASRPDRVNTEAFFGQGTRLTVV.

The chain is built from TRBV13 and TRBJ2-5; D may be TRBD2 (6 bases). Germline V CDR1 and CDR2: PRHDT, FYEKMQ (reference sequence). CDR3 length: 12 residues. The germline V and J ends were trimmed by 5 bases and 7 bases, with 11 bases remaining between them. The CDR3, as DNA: TGTGCCAGCAGCCCCGGGACTCGGACCCAGTACTTC. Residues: CASSPGTRTQYF.

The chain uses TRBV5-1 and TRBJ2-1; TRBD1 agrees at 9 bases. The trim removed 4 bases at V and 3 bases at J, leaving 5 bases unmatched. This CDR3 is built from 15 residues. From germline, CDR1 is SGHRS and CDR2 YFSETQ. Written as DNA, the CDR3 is TGCGCCAGCAGCCTCCGACAGGGGGGCTACAATGAGCAGTTCTTC. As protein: CASSLRQGGYNEQFF. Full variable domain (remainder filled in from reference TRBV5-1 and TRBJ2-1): KAGVTQTPRYLIKTRGQQVTLSCSPISGHRSVSWYQQTPGQGLQFLFEYFSETQRNKGNFPGRFSGRQFSNSRSEMNVSTLELGDSALYLCASSLRQGGYNEQFFGPGTRLTVL.

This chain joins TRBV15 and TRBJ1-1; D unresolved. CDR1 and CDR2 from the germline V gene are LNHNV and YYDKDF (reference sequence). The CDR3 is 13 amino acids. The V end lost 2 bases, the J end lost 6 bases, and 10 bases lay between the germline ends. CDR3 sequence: CATSRPPSAEAFF. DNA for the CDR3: TGTGCCACCAGCAGACCGCCGTCGGCTGAAGCTTTCTTT.

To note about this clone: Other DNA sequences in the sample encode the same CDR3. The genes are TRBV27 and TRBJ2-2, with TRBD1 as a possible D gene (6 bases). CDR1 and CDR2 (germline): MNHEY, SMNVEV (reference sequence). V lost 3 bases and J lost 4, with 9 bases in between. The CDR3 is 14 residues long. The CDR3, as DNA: TGTGCCAGCAGTTTCCTAGGGGGCACCGGGGAGCTGTTTTTT. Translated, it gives CASSFLGGTGELFF.

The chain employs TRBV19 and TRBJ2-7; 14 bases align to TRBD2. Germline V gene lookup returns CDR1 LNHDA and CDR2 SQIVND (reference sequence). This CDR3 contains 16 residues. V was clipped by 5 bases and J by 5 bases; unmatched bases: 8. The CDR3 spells CASSGTSGSSNHEQYF. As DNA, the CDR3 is TGTGCCAGTAGTGGGACTAGCGGGAGTTCGAACCACGAGCAGTACTTC.

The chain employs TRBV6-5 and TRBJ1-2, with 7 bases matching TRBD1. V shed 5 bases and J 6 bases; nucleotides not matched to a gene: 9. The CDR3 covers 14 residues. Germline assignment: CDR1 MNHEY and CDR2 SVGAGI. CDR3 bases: TGTGCCAGCAGTAAAAACAGGGGTGTCGATGGCTACACCTTC. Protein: CASSKNRGVDGYTF.

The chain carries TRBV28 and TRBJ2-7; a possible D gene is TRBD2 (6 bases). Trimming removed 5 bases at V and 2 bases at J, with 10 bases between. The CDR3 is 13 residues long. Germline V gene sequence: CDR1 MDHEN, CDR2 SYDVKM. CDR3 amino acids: CASSRREAYEQYF. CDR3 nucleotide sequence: TGTGCCAGCAGTAGGAGGGAAGCCTACGAGCAGTACTTC.

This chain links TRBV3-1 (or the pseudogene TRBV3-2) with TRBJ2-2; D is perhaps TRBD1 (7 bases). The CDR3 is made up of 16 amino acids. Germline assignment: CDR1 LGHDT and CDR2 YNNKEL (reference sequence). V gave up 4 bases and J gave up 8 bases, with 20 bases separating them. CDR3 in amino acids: CASSLRGSGAQGELFF. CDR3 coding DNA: TGTGCCAGCAGCCTCAGGGGGTCGGGGGCGCAAGGGGAGCTGTTTTTT.

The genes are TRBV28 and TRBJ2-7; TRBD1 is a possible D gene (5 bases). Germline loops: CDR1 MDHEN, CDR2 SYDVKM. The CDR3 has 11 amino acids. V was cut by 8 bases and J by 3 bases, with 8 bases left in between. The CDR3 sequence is CASGQGYEQYF. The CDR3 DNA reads TGTGCCAGCGGGCAGGGCTACGAGCAGTACTTC.

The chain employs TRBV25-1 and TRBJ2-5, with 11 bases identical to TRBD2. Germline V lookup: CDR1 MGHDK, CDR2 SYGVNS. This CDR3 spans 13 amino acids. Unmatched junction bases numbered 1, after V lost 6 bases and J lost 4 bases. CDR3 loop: CASRGTSGETQYF. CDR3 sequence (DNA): TGTGCCAGCAGGGGGACTAGCGGAGAGACCCAGTACTTC.

CDR3 bases: TGTGCCAGCAGCGTAGGAGGCCCGAACACTGAAGCTTTCTTT. Its translation: CASSVGGPNTEAFF. This chain joins TRBV9 and TRBJ1-1; D is undetermined. The V gene lost 0 bases and the J gene lost 1 base, with 7 bases spanning the gap. The CDR3 is 14 amino acids. Germline assignment: CDR1 SGDLS and CDR2 YYNGEE.

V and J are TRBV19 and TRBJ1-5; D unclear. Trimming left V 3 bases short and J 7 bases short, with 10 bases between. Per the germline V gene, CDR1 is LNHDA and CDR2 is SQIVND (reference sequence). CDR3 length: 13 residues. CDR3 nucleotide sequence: TGTGCCAGTAGTATGCCGGGTTACCAGCCCCAGCATTTT. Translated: CASSMPGYQPQHF.

The CDR3 loop reads CASGQGIYEQYF. In DNA, the CDR3 is TGTGCCAGCGGACAGGGGATCTACGAGCAGTACTTC. V gene TRBV2 combines with J gene TRBJ2-7; 9 bases align to TRBD1. Germline CDR1 is SNHLY and CDR2 is FYNNEI. This CDR3 spans 12 amino acids. Trimming at V came to 8 bases and at J to 3 bases, leaving 2 bases not matched to a gene.

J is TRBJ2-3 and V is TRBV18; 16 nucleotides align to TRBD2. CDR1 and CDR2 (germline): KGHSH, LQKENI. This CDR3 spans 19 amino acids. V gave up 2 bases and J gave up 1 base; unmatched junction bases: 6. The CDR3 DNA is TGTGCCAGCTCACCAAAGGGACTAGCGGGGGGGCCAGGCACAGATACGCAGTATTTT. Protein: CASSPKGLAGGPGTDTQYF.

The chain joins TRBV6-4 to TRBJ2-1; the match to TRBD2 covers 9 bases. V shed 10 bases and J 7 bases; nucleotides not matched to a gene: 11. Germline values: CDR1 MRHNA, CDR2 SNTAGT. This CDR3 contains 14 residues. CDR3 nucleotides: TGTGCCACCAGACGTAGCGGGAGACAGAATGAGCAGTTCTTC. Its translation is CATRRSGRQNEQFF.

CDR3 in amino acids: CASSQGTANEKLFF. The CDR3 bases are TGCGCCAGCAGCCAGGGGACGGCGAATGAAAAACTGTTTTTT. V is TRBV5-1 and J is TRBJ1-4, with D perhaps TRBD1 (6 bases). V lost 4 bases to trimming and J lost 5 bases, with 12 bases between them. There are 14 residues in the CDR3. Germline CDR1 and CDR2: SGHRS and YFSETQ.

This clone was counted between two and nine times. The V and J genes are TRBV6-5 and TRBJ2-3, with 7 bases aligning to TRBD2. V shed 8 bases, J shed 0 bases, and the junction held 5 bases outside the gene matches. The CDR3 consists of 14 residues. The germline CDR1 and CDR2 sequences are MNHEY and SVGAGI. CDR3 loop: CASGRLASTDTQYF. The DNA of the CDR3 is TGTGCCAGCGGCAGACTAGCCAGCACAGATACGCAGTATTTT.